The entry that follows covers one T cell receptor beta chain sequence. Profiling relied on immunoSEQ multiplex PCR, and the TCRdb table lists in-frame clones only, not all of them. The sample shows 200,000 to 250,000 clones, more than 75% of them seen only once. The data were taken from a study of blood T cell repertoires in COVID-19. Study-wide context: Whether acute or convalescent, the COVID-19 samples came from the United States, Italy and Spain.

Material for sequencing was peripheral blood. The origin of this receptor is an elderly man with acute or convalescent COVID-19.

The chain's CDR3 is CASSPTSGTFRSTDTQYF. CDR3 nucleotides: TGTGCCAGCAGCCCAACTAGCGGAACGTTCCGTAGCACAGATACGCAGTATTTT. The chain has TRBV7-2 and TRBJ2-3; 8 positions match TRBD2. Losses at the gene ends were 5 bases for V and 0 bases for J; bases not matched to a gene: 13. Germline values: CDR1 SGHTA, CDR2 FQGNSA. The CDR3 contains 18 residues.